This TCR beta chain was recorded in a study of PD-1 blockade in classical Hodgkin lymphoma. Study observations and caveats: By C4D1, CD4+ diversity increased significantly, especially in complete responders. Before treatment, TCR diversity in newly diagnosed patients was reportedly lower than in healthy donors.

The CDR3 loop spans 16 amino acids. The germline V and J ends were trimmed by 2 bases and 0 bases, with 12 bases remaining between them. The germline gives CDR1 MNHNY, CDR2 SVGAGI (reference sequence). As regards this clone: The antigen is not known.

TCRdb's copy holds only in-frame clones and misses some; the assay was immunoSEQ multiplex PCR. The sample holds about 110,000 clones, roughly 87% seen once. Indicated time point: cycle 4 day 1 (C4D1), after less than 7 weeks of nivolumab. Relapse was seen in all patients after autologous stem cell transplantation, and brentuximab vedotin exposure was variable. The chain joins TRBV6-6 to TRBJ2-3; D is unresolved. This TCR was recovered from a human donor with classical Hodgkin lymphoma. The sample was peripheral blood mononuclear cells (PBMCs), taken before the fourth cycle of nivolumab. Here the CDR3 reads CASSYNPAPSTDTQYF. Here the CDR3 DNA reads TGTGCCAGCAGTTACAATCCTGCCCCCAGCACAGATACGCAGTATTTT.